These T cell receptor beta chains were read from a single sample in a study of blood T cell repertoires in COVID-19. Here immunoSEQ multiplex PCR was the method, and the copy in TCRdb shows in-frame clones only, minus some. The sample records around 270,000 clones, 80% to 90% being singletons. The sample consisted of peripheral blood. The receptors derive from a man aged 25-45 years with active or convalescent COVID-19. The conserved cysteine and the conserved F or W are not part of the CDR3 here. The order of the fields is V gene, J gene, CDR3 protein.

V gene: TRBV5-6; J gene: TRBJ2-2; CDR3 protein: ASSLGQVLTGELF
V gene: TRBV2; J gene: TRBJ2-1; CDR3 protein: ASSRTGGRYNEQF
V gene: TRBV9; J gene: TRBJ2-7; CDR3 protein: ASSDQSSGYEQY
V gene: TRBV7-2; J gene: TRBJ2-7; CDR3 protein: ASSLGYRSAYEQY
V gene: TRBV5-8; J gene: TRBJ1-2; CDR3 protein: ASSVHRGIPLYYGYT
V gene: TRBV9; J gene: TRBJ1-4; CDR3 protein: ASSFEGWDGEKLF
V gene: TRBV24-1; J gene: TRBJ2-1; CDR3 protein: ATSDPGGENEQF
V gene: TRBV7-3; J gene: TRBJ2-3; CDR3 protein: ASSPRELTDTQY
V gene: TRBV11-2; J gene: TRBJ2-7; CDR3 protein: ASSFGQGVYEQY
V gene: TRBV11-2; J gene: TRBJ2-7; CDR3 protein: ASSDSRVALSYEQY
V gene: TRBV7-9; J gene: TRBJ2-3; CDR3 protein: ASSLVAPSGDTDTQY
V gene: TRBV6-2/TRBV6-3; J gene: TRBJ2-1; CDR3 protein: ASSYAGANYNEQF
V gene: TRBV11-3; J gene: TRBJ2-7; CDR3 protein: ASSLSQGYEQY
V gene: TRBV13; J gene: TRBJ2-5; CDR3 protein: ASSLRSSGGAETQY
V gene: TRBV10-1; J gene: TRBJ2-7; CDR3 protein: ASSLGQGAREQY
V gene: TRBV19; J gene: TRBJ2-1; CDR3 protein: ASSIGGYNEQF
V gene: TRBV2; J gene: TRBJ1-2; CDR3 protein: ASSVRTAAGYT
V gene: TRBV6-5; J gene: TRBJ1-6; CDR3 protein: ASSQETGGNSPLH
V gene: TRBV10-2; J gene: TRBJ1-1; CDR3 protein: ASKRTGENTEAF
V gene: TRBV6-6; J gene: TRBJ1-1; CDR3 protein: ASSNQVTEAF
V gene: TRBV4-2; J gene: TRBJ2-3; CDR3 protein: ASSHLSAGGPDTQY
V gene: TRBV12-3/TRBV12-4; J gene: TRBJ2-7; CDR3 protein: ASSFVGAYEQY
V gene: TRBV5-6; J gene: TRBJ1-3; CDR3 protein: ASSPGTVGNTIY
V gene: TRBV7-8; J gene: TRBJ1-1; CDR3 protein: ASSFWGTGRTEAF
V gene: TRBV6-1; J gene: TRBJ1-5; CDR3 protein: ASSDQKGDLSNQPQH
V gene: TRBV10-2; J gene: TRBJ1-3; CDR3 protein: ASSFSGNTIY
V gene: TRBV5-6; J gene: TRBJ1-2; CDR3 protein: ASSLFGDSYYGYT
V gene: TRBV7-3; J gene: TRBJ1-5; CDR3 protein: ATSAGGGEGNQPQH
V gene: TRBV3-1/TRBV3-2; J gene: TRBJ1-4; CDR3 protein: ASSQVLEEKLF
V gene: TRBV4-1; J gene: TRBJ2-3; CDR3 protein: ASSQAPGTSGGATDTQY
V gene: TRBV11-2; J gene: TRBJ2-1; CDR3 protein: ASSLGGLAAYNEQF
V gene: TRBV27; J gene: TRBJ2-3; CDR3 protein: ASRALQGPGLAGVADTQY
V gene: TRBV24-1; J gene: TRBJ1-2; CDR3 protein: ATSENDRSGGGYT
V gene: TRBV24-1; J gene: TRBJ1-1; CDR3 protein: ATSDLLRGQGNTEAF
V gene: TRBV6-6; J gene: TRBJ2-2; CDR3 protein: ASMVAGGNTGELF
V gene: TRBV19; J gene: TRBJ1-5; CDR3 protein: ASRAGTGRKLSPQH
V gene: TRBV5-1; J gene: TRBJ2-5; CDR3 protein: ASSLDPGASVEETQY
V gene: TRBV24-1; J gene: TRBJ1-6; CDR3 protein: ATSTRAPNSPLH
V gene: TRBV4-2; J gene: TRBJ1-1; CDR3 protein: ASSQDAEEGLAEAF
V gene: TRBV7-2; J gene: TRBJ2-3; CDR3 protein: ASSPVGSGGTDTQY
V gene: TRBV29-1; J gene: TRBJ2-7; CDR3 protein: SVEYGGYEQY
V gene: TRBV10-2; J gene: TRBJ1-1; CDR3 protein: ASTREHSNTEAF
V gene: TRBV7-6; J gene: TRBJ1-4; CDR3 protein: ASSPPGQGMRKLF
V gene: TRBV7-9; J gene: TRBJ2-7; CDR3 protein: ASNKGAAEQY
V gene: TRBV11-1; J gene: TRBJ1-5; CDR3 protein: ASSLDRNQPQH
V gene: TRBV29-1; J gene: TRBJ1-1; CDR3 protein: SVAGRHHTEAF
V gene: TRBV10-2; J gene: TRBJ2-7; CDR3 protein: ASSGQGNEQY
V gene: TRBV4-2; J gene: TRBJ1-6; CDR3 protein: ASSQVQSSPLH
V gene: TRBV18; J gene: TRBJ2-3; CDR3 protein: ASSGQGAADTQY
V gene: TRBV2; J gene: TRBJ2-7; CDR3 protein: ASSEIGTGEYEQY
V gene: TRBV5-5; J gene: TRBJ1-1; CDR3 protein: ASSLAVLNTEAF
V gene: TRBV6-5; J gene: TRBJ1-2; CDR3 protein: ASSYSLRQGGGYT
V gene: TRBV7-8; J gene: TRBJ2-7; CDR3 protein: ASSLASAGGEGLQY
V gene: TRBV7-2; J gene: TRBJ1-5; CDR3 protein: ASSLLGQNRNQPQH
V gene: TRBV6-1; J gene: TRBJ1-5; CDR3 protein: ASSEVGGEQPQH
V gene: TRBV12-3/TRBV12-4; J gene: TRBJ1-3; CDR3 protein: ASMVGAGNTIY